Given below is one TCR beta chain in context. Its specificity is not known. Germline and junction disagree at one end, which may indicate a read error. This specimen comes from a study of tumor and adjacent non-tumor tissue in lung cancer. Study-wide background: Around 4 million productive TCRbeta reads were obtained per sample on average. Study-wide points: Top 100 clones took a larger repertoire share in normal lung.

The template was RNA from unsorted bulk tissue. The CDR3 totals 14 residues. Germline values: CDR1 KGHDR, CDR2 SFDVKD. The library came from three nested PCR rounds adapted from ARM-PCR protocols. One entry per CDR3 protein results from TCRdb running MiXCR on the multiplex PCR reads. The table records about 200,000 distinct CDR3 sequences, approximately 74% of them present only once. The sequenced material came from lung tumor tissue. This sequence was found in a man in his sixties with non-small cell lung cancer. This sequence joins TRBV24-1 and TRBJ2-2, with TRBD2 as a possible D gene (5 bases). In DNA form, the CDR3 reads TGTGCCATCAGTGATTTGAGGGACACCGGGGAGCTGTTTTTT. As protein: CAISDLRDTGELFF.